The next 14 T cell receptor beta chains were all read from a single sample in a study of blood T cell repertoires in COVID-19. The protocol was immunoSEQ multiplex PCR, while the TCRdb copy is restricted to in-frame clones and leaves out a portion. This sample carries 200,000 to 300,000 clones, roughly 81% of them seen once, and the ten largest clones take about 4%. Sequencing input: peripheral blood. The receptors originated from a man aged 50 or older with acute or convalescent COVID-19.

The chain joins TRBV27 to TRBJ2-7; 9 bases are shared with TRBD1. V lost 5 bases to trimming and J lost 3 bases; unmatched junction nucleotides: 11. The CDR3 is 16 residues long. Germline loops: CDR1 MNHEY, CDR2 SMNVEV (reference sequence). Here the CDR3 reads CASSTSGTGTLYEQYF. The CDR3 DNA reads as TGTGCCAGCAGTACTTCCGGGACAGGGACTCTCTACGAGCAGTACTTC.

CDR3 protein: CASSPYLGSGNTIYF. CDR3 in DNA: TGCGCCAGCAGCCCGTACCTGGGGAGTGGAAACACCATATATTTT. The chain has TRBV4-1 and TRBJ1-3; D call uncertain. Trimming cost V 4 bases and J 3 bases, with 13 bases left between them. This CDR3 spans 15 amino acids. In germline, CDR1 is MGHRA, CDR2 YSYEKL.

With respect to this clone: This CDR3 is also generated by other DNA sequences in the sample. The chain carries TRBV19 and TRBJ1-5, with 9 bases identical to TRBD1. The CDR3 loop spans 13 amino acids. The trim removed 5 bases at V and 4 bases at J, leaving 0 bases unmatched. Germline CDR1 is LNHDA and CDR2 is SQIVND (reference sequence). The CDR3 reads CASSGTGNQPQHF. CDR3 DNA sequence: TGTGCCAGTAGTGGGACAGGGAATCAGCCCCAGCATTTT.

The chain is built from TRBV12-3 or TRBV12-4 and TRBJ2-1; perhaps TRBD1 as D (6 bases). This CDR3 has 13 amino acids. V was pared by 3 bases and J by 4 bases, with 7 bases between. The CDR3 region is CASSFQGYNEQFF. The DNA for the CDR3 is TGTGCCAGCAGTTTCCAGGGGTACAATGAGCAGTTCTTC.

The chain has TRBV7-9 and TRBJ1-5; unclear D gene. CDR3 length: 14 residues. V lost 4 bases, J lost 3 bases, and 10 bases lay in between. The V gene's germline CDR1 is SEHNR and CDR2 FQNEAQ (reference sequence). The CDR3 here is CASSSLGDNQPQHF. The CDR3 bases are TGTGCCAGCAGCTCCCTGGGCGACAATCAGCCCCAGCATTTT.

The chain uses TRBV15 and TRBJ1-5; no firm D call. In germline, CDR1 is LNHNV, CDR2 YYDKDF (reference sequence). V was cut by 0 bases and J by 3 bases, with 9 bases left in between. The CDR3 covers 15 residues. CDR3: CATSRDRGYNQPQHF. CDR3 bases: TGTGCCACCAGCAGAGATCGGGGTTACAATCAGCCCCAGCATTTT.

The chain couples TRBV6-6 to TRBJ2-2; D possibly corresponds to TRBD1 (5 bases). V lost 2 bases to trimming and J lost 2 bases, with 9 bases between them. The germline V gene encodes CDR1 MNHNY and CDR2 SVGAGI (reference sequence). The CDR3 runs to 15 residues. CDR3 DNA sequence: TGTGCCAGCAGTTACGGGGCTAGTAACACCGGGGAGCTGTTTTTT. Amino acid sequence: CASSYGASNTGELFF.

This clone came up once. The chain couples TRBV19 to TRBJ1-2; D gene ambiguous. The V and J ends lost 5 bases and 8 bases respectively, with 12 bases between them. Germline-derived CDR1 and CDR2 are LNHDA and SQIVND (reference sequence). The CDR3 consists of 12 residues. The CDR3 sequence is CASSELPRGYTF. In DNA form, the CDR3 reads TGTGCCAGTAGTGAATTACCTAGGGGCTACACCTTC. Drawing the rest from reference TRBV19 and TRBJ1-2, the complete variable domain is DGGITQSPKYLFRKEGQNVTLSCEQNLNHDAMYWYRQDPGQGLRLIYYSQIVNDFQKGDIAEGYSVSREKKESFPLTVTSAQKNPTAFYLCASSELPRGYTFGSGTRLTVV.

This chain connects TRBV6-2 or TRBV6-3 to TRBJ1-6; no clear D. Germline CDR1 reads MNHEY; CDR2 reads SVGEGT. This CDR3 region has 14 residues. Trimming shortened V by 6 bases and J by 7 bases, and 13 bases separated the two germline ends. CDR3 DNA sequence: TGTGCCAGCAGCCTCGGGGAGAGAAATTCACCCCTCCACTTT. This sequence encodes CASSLGERNSPLHF.

The chain links TRBV5-1 to TRBJ1-2, with TRBD1 identical over 8 bases. Germline CDR1 reads SGHRS; CDR2 reads YFSETQ. V trimming: 4 bases; J trimming: 8 bases; junction bases outside the gene matches: 10. The CDR3 is 14 amino acids. As DNA, the CDR3 is TGCGCCAGCAGCCCCCCGGACAGGGCGGGAGGCTACACCTTC. Its protein is CASSPPDRAGGYTF.

The chain combines TRBV7-3 with TRBJ2-2, with D possibly being TRBD2 (6 bases). Germline loops: CDR1 SGHTA, CDR2 FQGTGA. V was pared by 5 bases and J by 2 bases, with 12 bases between. The CDR3 has 15 residues. The CDR3 loop reads CASSPGTLNTGELFF. In DNA form, the CDR3 reads TGTGCCAGCAGCCCCGGGACTTTAAACACCGGGGAGCTGTTTTTT. The variable domain in full, with the rest retrieved from reference TRBV7-3 and TRBJ2-2, is GAGVSQTPSNKVTEKGKYVELRCDPISGHTALYWYRQSLGQGPEFLIYFQGTGAADDSGLPNDRFFAVRPEGSVSTLKIQRTERGDSAVYLCASSPGTLNTGELFFGEGSRLTVL.

Notes on this clone: One end of the junction is discordant with germline, which a read error may explain. The chain carries TRBV7-7 and TRBJ2-5, with D possibly matching TRBD1 (8 bases). CDR3 size: 16 residues. The V gene's germline CDR1 is SSHAT and CDR2 FNYEAQ (reference sequence). CDR3 sequence (DNA): TGTGCTAGCAGCCAGACAGGGGCGGGAGCCCCAGAGACCCAGTACTTC. This translates into CASSQTGAGAPETQYF.

The rearrangement uses TRBV19 and TRBJ2-5, with 8 nucleotides matching TRBD2. Germline loops: CDR1 LNHDA, CDR2 SQIVND (reference sequence). Losses at the gene ends were 6 bases for V and 4 bases for J; bases not matched to a gene: 10. The CDR3 sequence is 15 residues long. The CDR3 loop reads CASSPRGAGGETQYF. DNA of the CDR3: TGTGCCAGTAGCCCGAGGGGGGCGGGGGGAGAGACCCAGTACTTC.

The V and J genes are TRBV11-3 and TRBJ1-6; 7 bases match TRBD1. The CDR3 is 15 amino acids. Germline assignment: CDR1 SGHNT and CDR2 YENEEA. Trimming removed 5 bases from V and 7 bases from J; junction bases left unmatched: 8. CDR3 sequence: CASSTTGSRNSPLHF. The CDR3 DNA follows: TGTGCCAGCAGCACGACAGGGTCTAGAAATTCACCCCTCCACTTT. Drawing the rest from reference TRBV11-3 and TRBJ1-6, the complete variable domain is EAGVVQSPRYKIIEKKQPVAFWCNPISGHNTLYWYLQNLGQGPELLIRYENEEAVDDSQLPKDRFSAERLKGVDSTLKIQPAELGDSAVYLCASSTTGSRNSPLHFGNGTRLTVT.